The following is a TCR beta chain sequence with its context. This specimen comes from a study of blood T cells in healthy people across ages. CDR1 and CDR2 (germline): SGHVS, FNYEAQ. This CDR3 region has 13 residues. V was cut by 5 bases and J by 10 bases, with 14 bases left in between. The authors ran a second PCR of roughly 6 to 12 cycles using a sample-barcoded 5' primer and a J-beta primer mix. TCRdb re-analysed the 5' RACE reads in MiXCR, keeping a single row per CDR3 protein. The sample shows a few hundred thousand distinct CDR3 sequences, roughly a quarter of them seen only once. This clonotype was sampled from a woman between 70 and 85 years old in good health. The chain is built from TRBV7-6 and TRBJ1-4; possibly TRBD1 for D (6 bases). Sequenced input: blood. The CDR3 spells CASSPTGPLKLFF. CDR3 in DNA: TGTGCCAGCAGCCCGACAGGACCCCTAAAACTGTTTTTT.